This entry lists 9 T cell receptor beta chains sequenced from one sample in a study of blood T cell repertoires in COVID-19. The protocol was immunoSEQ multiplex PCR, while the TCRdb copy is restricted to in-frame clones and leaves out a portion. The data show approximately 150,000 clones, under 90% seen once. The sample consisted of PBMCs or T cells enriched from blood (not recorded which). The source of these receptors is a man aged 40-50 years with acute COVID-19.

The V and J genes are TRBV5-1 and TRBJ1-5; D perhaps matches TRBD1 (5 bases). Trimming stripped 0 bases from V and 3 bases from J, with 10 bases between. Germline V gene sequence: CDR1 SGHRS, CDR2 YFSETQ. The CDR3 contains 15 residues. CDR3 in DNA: TGCGCCAGCAGCTTGGCGGGGGTAGACAATCAGCCCCAGCATTTT. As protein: CASSLAGVDNQPQHF. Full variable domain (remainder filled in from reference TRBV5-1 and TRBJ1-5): KAGVTQTPRYLIKTRGQQVTLSCSPISGHRSVSWYQQTPGQGLQFLFEYFSETQRNKGNFPGRFSGRQFSNSRSEMNVSTLELGDSALYLCASSLAGVDNQPQHFGDGTRLSIL.

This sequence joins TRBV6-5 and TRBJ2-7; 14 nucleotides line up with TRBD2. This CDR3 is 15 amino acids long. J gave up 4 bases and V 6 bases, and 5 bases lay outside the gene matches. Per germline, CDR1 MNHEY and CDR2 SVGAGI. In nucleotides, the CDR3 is TGTGCCAGCAGAGCGGGACTAGCGGGAGCTTACGAGCAGTACTTC. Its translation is CASRAGLAGAYEQYF.

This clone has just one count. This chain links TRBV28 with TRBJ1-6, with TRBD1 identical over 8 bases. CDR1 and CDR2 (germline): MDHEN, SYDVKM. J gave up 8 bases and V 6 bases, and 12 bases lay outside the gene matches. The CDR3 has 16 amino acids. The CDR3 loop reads CASSLRAGGGDSPLHF. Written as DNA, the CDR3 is TGTGCCAGCAGCCTTAGGGCAGGGGGCGGAGATTCACCCCTCCACTTT.

The CDR3 DNA sequence: TGTGCCAGCAGCTTAGCCGTGTCCTCCTACAATGAGCAGTTCTTC. Translating it yields CASSLAVSSYNEQFF. This chain links TRBV7-9 with TRBJ2-1; D is undetermined. The CDR3 contains 15 residues. From germline, CDR1 is SEHNR and CDR2 FQNEAQ (reference sequence). Trimming cost V 0 bases and J 0 bases, with 6 bases left between them. Full variable domain (outside the CDR3, taken from reference TRBV7-9 and TRBJ2-1): DTGVSQNPRHKITKRGQNVTFRCDPISEHNRLYWYRQTLGQGPEFLTYFQNEAQLEKSRLLSDRFSAERPKGSFSTLEIQRTEQGDSAMYLCASSLAVSSYNEQFFGPGTRLTVL.

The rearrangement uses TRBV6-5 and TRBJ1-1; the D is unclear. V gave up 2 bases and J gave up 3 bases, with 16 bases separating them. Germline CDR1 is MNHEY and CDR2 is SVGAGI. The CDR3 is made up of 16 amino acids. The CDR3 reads CASSYGTARVYTEAFF. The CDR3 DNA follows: TGTGCCAGCAGTTACGGTACAGCGAGGGTTTACACTGAAGCTTTCTTT.

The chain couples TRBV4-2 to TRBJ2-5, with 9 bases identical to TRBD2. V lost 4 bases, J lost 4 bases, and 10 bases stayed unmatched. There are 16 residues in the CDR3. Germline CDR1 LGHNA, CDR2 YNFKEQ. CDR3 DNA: TGTGCCAGCAGCCGCCCCCGGGCGGGAGGGGGAGAGACCCAGTACTTC. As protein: CASSRPRAGGGETQYF.

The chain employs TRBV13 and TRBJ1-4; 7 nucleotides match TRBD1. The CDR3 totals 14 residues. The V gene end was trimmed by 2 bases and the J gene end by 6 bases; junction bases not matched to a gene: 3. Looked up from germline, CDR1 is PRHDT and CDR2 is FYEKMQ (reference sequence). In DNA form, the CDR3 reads TGTGCCAGCAGCTTAAGGGGGCGCGATGAAAAACTGTTTTTT. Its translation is CASSLRGRDEKLFF.

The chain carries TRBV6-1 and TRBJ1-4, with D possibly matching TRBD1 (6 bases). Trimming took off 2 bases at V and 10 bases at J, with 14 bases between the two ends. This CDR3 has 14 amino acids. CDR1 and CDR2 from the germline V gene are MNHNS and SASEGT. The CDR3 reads CASSELADSGKLFF. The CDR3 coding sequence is TGTGCCAGCAGTGAACTAGCGGACAGTGGAAAACTGTTTTTT.

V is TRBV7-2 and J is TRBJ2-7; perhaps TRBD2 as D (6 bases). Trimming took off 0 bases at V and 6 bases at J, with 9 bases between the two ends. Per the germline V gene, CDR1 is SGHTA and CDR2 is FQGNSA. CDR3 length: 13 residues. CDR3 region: CASSLATRGEQYF. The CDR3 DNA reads TGTGCCAGCAGCTTAGCGACTAGGGGCGAGCAGTACTTC.